These T cell receptor beta chains were read from a single sample in a study of shared clonotypes between healthy human individuals. Here immunoSEQ multiplex PCR was the method, and the copy in TCRdb shows in-frame clones only, minus some. The data show 950,000 to 1,100,000 clones, approximately 70% seen once. The sequenced material came from memory CD4+ T cells sorted from blood. These receptor sequences come from a man aged 18 to 29 in good health. Each CDR3 is given with its conserved first and last residue. Each record gives: CDR3 length, V gene, J gene, D gene, clone size, CDR3 DNA, CDR3 protein. The D gene is left open where the match is weak. Clone size is stated in some rows and not others, as once, few, many or a class when expanded.

13	TRBV5-5	TRBJ1-1	.	.	TGTGCCAGCAGCTTGGAAGGGAGGGGTGAAGCTTTCTTT	CASSLEGRGEAFF
13	TRBV7-2	TRBJ2-3	TRBD2	.	TGTGCCAGCAGCTTTTCCCCGGGACTAAAGAAGTATTTT	CASSFSPGLKKYF
14	TRBV10-2	TRBJ2-3	.	.	TGCGCCAGCAAGGCCGGGGCTAGCACAGATACGCAGTATTTT	CASKAGASTDTQYF
16	TRBV19	TRBJ1-6	.	.	TGTGCCAGTAGGGAGGGGCAAAGCTCCTATAATTCACCCCTCCACTTT	CASREGQSSYNSPLHF
13	TRBV19	TRBJ1-1	.	.	TGTGCCAGTAGTATTCGGGCCGGCACTGAAGCTTTCTTT	CASSIRAGTEAFF
13	TRBV21-1	TRBJ1-1	.	few	TGTGCCAGCGAGACGGCGGTAACAGCTGAAGCTTTCTTT	CASETAVTAEAFF
9	TRBV20-1	TRBJ2-7	.	.	TGCAGTGCCAATTACGAGCAGTACTTC	CSANYEQYF
14	TRBV10-3	TRBJ1-1	.	.	TGTGCCATCAGTGAGCGCGGACAGAACACTGAAGCTTTCTTT	CAISERGQNTEAFF
12	TRBV19	TRBJ2-5	.	.	TGTGCCAGTACCGACAGCGCTCGGGCCCAGTACTTC	CASTDSARAQYF
14	TRBV15	TRBJ2-2	.	.	TGTGCCACCGGCAAGGGGGGTAACACCGGGGAGCTGTTTTTT	CATGKGGNTGELFF
15	TRBV4-3	TRBJ2-5	TRBD2	.	TGCGCCAGCAGCCCCGACGGCCTAGCGGAAGAGACCCAGTACTTC	CASSPDGLAEETQYF
18	TRBV4-3	TRBJ2-2	TRBD2	.	TGCGCCAGCAGCCAAGATCCGACTAGCGCCACGAACACCGGGGAGCTGTTTTTT	CASSQDPTSATNTGELFF
13	TRBV2	TRBJ2-1	.	.	TGTGCCAGCAGTGGGGTCTCCTACAATGAGCAGTTCTTC	CASSGVSYNEQFF
15	TRBV5-1	TRBJ2-3	TRBD1	.	TGCGCCAGCAGCTCACATACAGGGGTTCCAGATACGCAGTATTTT	CASSSHTGVPDTQYF
15	TRBV10-2	TRBJ2-7	TRBD1	.	TGCGCCAGCAGTGAGGGGGCAGGGGGCTCCTACGAGCAGTACTTC	CASSEGAGGSYEQYF
15	TRBV5-1	TRBJ2-3	TRBD2	few	TGCGCCAGCAGCTTGACTAGCGGGGGTACAGATACGCAGTATTTT	CASSLTSGGTDTQYF
16	TRBV11-1	TRBJ1-3	.	few	TGTGCCAGCAGCTTAGCGCTCGCAGGCGCTGGAAACACCATATATTTT	CASSLALAGAGNTIYF
16	TRBV14	TRBJ1-4	.	.	TGTGCCAGCAGCCATTTTTCGTGGGTAACTAATGAAAAACTGTTTTTT	CASSHFSWVTNEKLFF
12	TRBV11-2	TRBJ2-1	.	.	TGTGCCAGCAGCTTAAGTGCTAGTTCGGAGTTCTTC	CASSLSASSEFF
15	TRBV7-9	TRBJ1-4	.	once	TGTGCCAGCAGCTTATCTCTGGGAAAGGGTGAAAAACTGTTTTTT	CASSLSLGKGEKLFF
16	TRBV4-3	TRBJ1-4	.	.	TGCGCCAGCAGCCAAGGGCACCACCAAGCCGCTGAAAAACTGTTTTTT	CASSQGHHQAAEKLFF
16	TRBV21-1	TRBJ2-7	.	.	TGTGCCAGCCCCTGGCGCGGGGGGCCTATTTTCTACGAGCAGTACTTC	CASPWRGGPIFYEQYF
18	TRBV4-1	TRBJ2-2	TRBD1	.	TGCGCCAGCAGCTCGGGCCCGGGACAGGGGCTTCTAACCGGGGAGCTGTTTTTT	CASSSGPGQGLLTGELFF
14	TRBV10-3	TRBJ2-1	TRBD2	.	TGTGCCATCAGCGAAGGACTAGGCATCGATGAGCAGTTCTTC	CAISEGLGIDEQFF
14	TRBV7-7	TRBJ2-7	.	once	TGTGCTAGCAGTCCTCAGGACCTAGCAGGGGAGCAGTACTTC	CASSPQDLAGEQYF
15	TRBV5-6	TRBJ2-4	.	.	TGTGCCAGCAGCCTAGGAACCCTAGCCAAAAACATTCAGTACTTC	CASSLGTLAKNIQYF
13	TRBV2	TRBJ1-4	.	.	TGTGCCACCCGAGCCGGGGGCAATGAAAAACTGTTTTTT	CATRAGGNEKLFF
16	TRBV11-1	TRBJ1-6	.	.	TGTGCCAGCAGCGAAGATCGTATCCGAGCCAGTTCACCCCTCCACTTT	CASSEDRIRASSPLHF
14	TRBV10-3	TRBJ1-1	.	.	TGTGCCATCAGTGAGTCGAACAGGAACACTGAAGCTTTCTTT	CAISESNRNTEAFF
18	TRBV5-1	TRBJ1-6	TRBD1	few	TGCGCCAGCAGCCCGCGGGACAGGGAGGCCAGTCAAGATTCACCCCTCCACTTT	CASSPRDREASQDSPLHF
16	TRBV28	TRBJ2-7	TRBD1	.	TGTGCCAGCAGTTTAGAAGGGACAGGGAAATACTACGAGCAGTACTTC	CASSLEGTGKYYEQYF
13	TRBV2	TRBJ2-2	.	.	TGTGCCAGCAGTACTACAAACACCGGGGAGCTGTTTTTT	CASSTTNTGELFF
15	TRBV6-5	TRBJ2-7	TRBD2	once	TGTGCCAGCAGAGCAATTTTTGCGGGGGGGCGCGAGCAGTACTTC	CASRAIFAGGREQYF
15	TRBV15	TRBJ2-1	.	.	TGTGCCACCAGCAGAGATCTCCCTAGTTCCCATGAGCAGTTCTTC	CATSRDLPSSHEQFF
13	TRBV27	TRBJ1-2	TRBD1	.	TGTGCCAGCAGTTTTACAGGGGGCTCTGGCTACACCTTC	CASSFTGGSGYTF